The 20 T cell receptor beta chains listed next were all sequenced from one sample in a study of control samples from healthy donors and cancer patients. The data were produced by immunoSEQ multiplex PCR, yet TCRdb's version contains in-frame clones alone and is incomplete. Of 20,000 or so clones listed, approximately 85% were seen once; the top ten hold 35% to 45%. Source material: PBMCs. The receptors here all came from a man aged 55 to 70 with head and neck cancer.

The chain has TRBV6-5 and TRBJ2-2; D gene unclear. CDR1 MNHEY and CDR2 SVGAGI come from the germline V gene. CDR3 length: 14 residues. Trimming took 6 bases from V and 0 from J, leaving 8 bases between them. CDR3 sequence: CASRGTANTGELFF. CDR3 in DNA: TGTGCCAGCAGGGGTACAGCGAACACCGGGGAGCTGTTTTTT.

The table lists this clone with a few counts. The V call is TRBV7-9, the J call TRBJ2-3, with D perhaps TRBD1 (5 bases). CDR3 length: 15 residues. Trimming removed 0 bases from V and 3 bases from J, with 10 bases in between. Germline V lookup: CDR1 SEHNR, CDR2 FQNEAQ (reference sequence). The CDR3 coding sequence is TGTGCCAGCAGCTTAGCCCCAGGGATAACAGATACGCAGTATTTT. It translates to CASSLAPGITDTQYF.

V is TRBV5-1 and J is TRBJ2-1; perhaps D is TRBD1 or TRBD2 (6 bases each). V shed 2 bases and J shed 8 bases, with 8 bases lying between them. CDR1 and CDR2 (germline): SGHRS, YFSETQ. The CDR3 contains 12 residues. The CDR3 region has the DNA TGCGCCAGCAGCTTTGGGGGGCATGAGCAGTTCTTC. It encodes CASSFGGHEQFF. Full variable domain (rest looked up from reference TRBV5-1 and TRBJ2-1): KAGVTQTPRYLIKTRGQQVTLSCSPISGHRSVSWYQQTPGQGLQFLFEYFSETQRNKGNFPGRFSGRQFSNSRSEMNVSTLELGDSALYLCASSFGGHEQFFGPGTRLTVL.

V is TRBV6-5 and J is TRBJ1-1; the D gene is possibly TRBD1 (5 bases). Trimming removed 6 bases from V and 5 bases from J, with 16 bases in between. The CDR3 is 14 amino acids. Germline values: CDR1 MNHEY, CDR2 SVGAGI. The chain's CDR3 is CASRPWGGGTEAFF. In DNA, the CDR3 is TGTGCCAGCAGACCCTGGGGGGGTGGTACTGAAGCTTTCTTT.

V is TRBV18 and J is TRBJ1-3; no clear D gene. The CDR3 extends over 14 amino acids. Germline CDR1 reads KGHSH; CDR2 reads LQKENI. V lost 4 bases to trimming and J lost 3 bases, with 10 bases between them. CDR3 sequence: CASSREGYGNTIYF. The DNA of the CDR3 is TGTGCCAGCTCACGCGAGGGCTATGGAAACACCATATATTTT.

The chain recombines TRBV29-1 with TRBJ1-4; maybe TRBD1 (5 bases). Trimming cost V 5 bases and J 4 bases, with 8 bases left between them. There are 12 residues in the CDR3. From germline, CDR1 is SQVTM and CDR2 ANQGSEA. CDR3: CSVLGGNEKLFF. The CDR3 nucleotides read TGCAGCGTTTTGGGGGGTAATGAAAAACTGTTTTTT.

The chain couples TRBV7-6 to TRBJ2-3; 7 nucleotides match TRBD1. The junction had 11 bases not matched to a gene; V was cut back by 5 bases and J by 0 bases. Germline V gene sequence: CDR1 SGHVS, CDR2 FNYEAQ. The CDR3 has 17 amino acids. CDR3 residues: CASSPAMTGFSTDTQYF. CDR3 DNA sequence: TGTGCCAGCAGCCCGGCGATGACAGGGTTTAGCACAGATACGCAGTATTTT.

The chain has TRBV13 and TRBJ1-3; 7 bases are shared with TRBD1. This CDR3 has 18 residues. J gave up 0 bases and V 0 bases, and 8 bases lay outside the gene matches. Per the germline V gene, CDR1 is PRHDT and CDR2 is FYEKMQ (reference sequence). As DNA, the CDR3 is TGTGCCAGCAGCTTAGGTAACAGGGGACCCAGCTCTGGAAACACCATATATTTT. Translation: CASSLGNRGPSSGNTIYF.

There are a few counts of this clone. The chain employs TRBV3-1 (or the pseudogene TRBV3-2) and TRBJ2-5, with a tentative D call TRBD1 (5 bases). CDR3 length: 14 residues. Germline V gene data show CDR1 as LGHDT and CDR2 as YNNKEL (reference sequence). The V end lost 4 bases, the J end lost 2 bases, and 11 bases lay between the germline ends. The CDR3 DNA sequence: TGTGCCAGCAGCCCCTGGGGCAGTCAAGAGACCCAGTACTTC. Translating it yields CASSPWGSQETQYF.

The rearrangement links TRBV5-1 to TRBJ1-4; no clear D. Germline V gene sequence: CDR1 SGHRS, CDR2 YFSETQ. This CDR3 has 14 amino acids. The ends were cut back, 1 base at V and 4 bases at J, with 8 bases in the middle. In nucleotides, the CDR3 is TGCGCCAGCAGCTTGCTACCGGATAATGAAAAACTGTTTTTT. Amino acid sequence: CASSLLPDNEKLFF.

The chain is built from TRBV7-9 and TRBJ1-3; D call uncertain. This CDR3 has 15 residues. The germline V gene has CDR1 SEHNR and CDR2 FQNEAQ (reference sequence). V dropped 5 bases and J dropped 0 bases, with 11 bases sitting between them. In DNA, the CDR3 is TGTGCCAGCAGCATCCTCGGGAGCTCTGGAAACACCATATATTTT. This encodes CASSILGSSGNTIYF.

The J gene is TRBJ2-1, the V gene TRBV12-3 or TRBV12-4; TRBD2 agrees at 7 bases. V was pared by 1 base and J by 13 bases, with 7 bases of the junction left unmatched. The CDR3 loop spans 13 amino acids. This chain's CDR3 is CASSLDVSGPQFF. The CDR3 DNA is TGTGCCAGCAGTTTAGATGTTAGCGGGCCCCAGTTCTTC.

The chain joins TRBV5-1 to TRBJ2-7, with 14 bases fitting TRBD2. Germline V gene data show CDR1 as SGHRS and CDR2 as YFSETQ. J gave up 3 bases and V 3 bases, and 2 bases lay outside the gene matches. The CDR3 totals 15 residues. The CDR3 nucleotides read TGCGCCAGCAGCTCAGGGACTAGCGGGAGCTACGAGCAGTACTTC. This gives the protein CASSSGTSGSYEQYF.

The V and J genes are TRBV29-1 and TRBJ2-1, with D uncertain. Trimming removed 3 bases at V and 5 bases at J, with 14 bases between. The CDR3 length is 14 residues. Germline V lookup: CDR1 SQVTM, CDR2 ANQGSEA. CDR3 nucleotides: TGCAGCGTTGAGGGTCTAGGTTGGGACAATGAGCAGTTCTTC. Translating it yields CSVEGLGWDNEQFF.

The CDR3 DNA reads as TGTGCCAGCAGCTTCCCTGGGGACAGCACCGGGGAGCTGTTTTTT. This translates into CASSFPGDSTGELFF. This chain uses TRBV7-9 with TRBJ2-2; 7 bases fit TRBD1. The V segment lost 3 bases and the J segment 4 bases; nucleotides outside the gene matches: 5. This CDR3 is 15 amino acids long. Germline V gene lookup returns CDR1 SEHNR and CDR2 FQNEAQ (reference sequence). The full variable domain, with the rest looked up from reference TRBV7-9 and TRBJ2-2, is DTGVSQNPRHKITKRGQNVTFRCDPISEHNRLYWYRQTLGQGPEFLTYFQNEAQLEKSRLLSDRFSAERPKGSFSTLEIQRTEQGDSAMYLCASSFPGDSTGELFFGEGSRLTVL.

In this sample, this clone turned up once. The chain couples TRBV6-5 to TRBJ1-6; no clear D gene. This CDR3 has 14 amino acids. V lost 7 bases and J lost 7, with 14 bases in between. The V gene's germline CDR1 is MNHEY and CDR2 SVGAGI. CDR3: CASIFTQSNSPLHF. CDR3 DNA sequence: TGTGCCAGCATATTCACACAGTCCAATTCACCCCTCCACTTT.

The J gene is TRBJ2-2, the V gene TRBV6-9, with D unresolved. Germline lookup yields CDR1 MNHGY and CDR2 SVAAGI. The CDR3 has 15 residues. V lost 0 bases, J lost 1 base, and 6 bases lay in between. The CDR3 is CASSYSLMNTGELFF. As DNA, the CDR3 is TGTGCCAGCAGTTATTCACTCATGAACACCGGGGAGCTGTTTTTT.

This chain connects TRBV20-1 to TRBJ1-2; D uncertain. V lost 3 bases and J lost 4, with 6 bases in between. This CDR3 contains 11 residues. Germline V gene lookup returns CDR1 DFQATT and CDR2 SNEGSKA (reference sequence). In DNA form, the CDR3 reads TGCAGTGCTAGGGAGACCTATGGCTACACCTTC. Translated: CSARETYGYTF.

The chain links TRBV7-9 to TRBJ2-1; TRBD2 matches 13 bases. Trimming removed 5 bases from V and 3 bases from J; junction bases left unmatched: 7. Germline CDR1 SEHNR, CDR2 FQNEAQ (reference sequence). The CDR3 is 17 residues long. Written as DNA, the CDR3 is TGTGCCAGCAGCGCTGAGACTAGCGGGAGGCGCTACAATGAGCAGTTCTTC. Translated: CASSAETSGRRYNEQFF.

The V gene is TRBV11-2, the J gene TRBJ1-1, with 7 bases identical to TRBD1. The CDR3 contains 16 residues. Unmatched junction bases numbered 11, after V lost 7 bases and J lost 0 bases. Germline V lookup: CDR1 SGHAT, CDR2 FQNNGV. The CDR3 sequence: CASTRSPGGLNTEAFF. CDR3 sequence (DNA): TGTGCCAGCACCCGGTCCCCAGGGGGATTGAACACTGAAGCTTTCTTT.